This T cell receptor (beta chain) was found in a study of cytomegalovirus exposure and HLA in healthy donors. On the study more broadly: In an earlier analysis, 95 million to 140 million unique TCR beta sequences were found from about 179 million T cells.

Per germline, CDR1 SEHNR and CDR2 FQNEAQ (reference sequence). Losses at the gene ends were 5 bases for V and 0 bases for J; bases not matched to a gene: 14. This CDR3 has 18 residues. Broader study findings: When a later analysis was performed, an Asian-associated ancestry cluster reportedly had fewer N-insertions than the roughly 690-donor mean.

To note about this clone: Its antigen is unknown.

Though probably carrying unrecorded immune exposures, donors were nominally healthy at sampling. PCR amplification relied on 60 Vbeta primers (plus 13 Jbeta primers). Measured with immunoSEQ multiplex PCR; TCRdb has only the in-frame clones, and not every one. The table records about 130,000 clones, 80% to 90% of them present only once. The genes are TRBV7-9 and TRBJ2-3, with 7 nucleotides matching TRBD2. The specimen was PBMCs. This TCR derives from a male donor in good health and CMV-seropositive. The CDR3 DNA reads as TGTGCCAGCAGCCCCTTGCGGGAGCCGCGTTCTAGCACAGATACGCAGTATTTT. Protein sequence: CASSPLREPRSSTDTQYF.